A single sample is the source of the 24 T cell receptor beta chains below, sequenced in a study of blood T cell repertoires in COVID-19. Produced via immunoSEQ multiplex PCR; TCRdb's table is partial and in-frame only. The sample lists just under 250,000 clones, approximately 83% occurring once. What was sequenced was peripheral blood. The receptors were gathered from a woman aged 30 to 39 who had recovered from COVID-19.

The chain has TRBV3-1 (or the pseudogene TRBV3-2) and TRBJ2-3; 8 bases map to TRBD2. Germline V gives CDR1 LGHDT, CDR2 YNNKEL (reference sequence). The V gene end was trimmed by 0 bases and the J gene end by 4 bases; junction bases not matched to a gene: 3. This CDR3 has 15 residues. The CDR3 DNA reads TGTGCCAGCAGCCAAGATACTAGCGGATCAGATACGCAGTATTTT. Amino acids: CASSQDTSGSDTQYF.

This clone was seen at least ten times. The V and J genes are TRBV5-1 and TRBJ2-1; TRBD2 matches 8 bases. The V gene's germline CDR1 is SGHRS and CDR2 YFSETQ. The junction had 6 bases not matched to a gene; V was cut back by 2 bases and J by 5 bases. The CDR3 has 15 residues. CDR3 sequence reads: CASSFKAGDHNEQFF. In DNA form, the CDR3 reads TGCGCCAGCAGCTTCAAAGCGGGGGACCACAATGAGCAGTTCTTC.

The J gene is TRBJ2-5, the V gene TRBV3-1 (or the pseudogene TRBV3-2), with a tentative D call TRBD1 (5 bases). Germline V gives CDR1 LGHDT, CDR2 YNNKEL (reference sequence). This CDR3 has 14 amino acids. The V end was cut by 4 bases, the J end by 4 bases, with 13 bases between. In nucleotides, the CDR3 is TGTGCCAGCAGCCGAAGGGGTGTAGGAGAGACCCAGTACTTC. Protein: CASSRRGVGETQYF.

This clone has just a few counts. Other DNA sequences in the same sample also yield this CDR3. The rearrangement joins TRBV4-1 to TRBJ2-1; D gene uncertain. From germline, CDR1 is MGHRA and CDR2 YSYEKL. The CDR3 length is 13 residues. Trimming cost V 0 bases and J 5 bases, with 5 bases left between them. The CDR3 region is CASSQDYNNEQFF. In DNA, the CDR3 is TGCGCCAGCAGCCAAGACTATAACAATGAGCAGTTCTTC.

CDR3 sequence reads: CASSQELTGDSPLHF. As DNA, the CDR3 is TGTGCCAGCAGCCAAGAATTGACAGGGGATTCACCCCTCCACTTT. The chain carries TRBV3-1 (or the pseudogene TRBV3-2) and TRBJ1-6; 8 bases line up with TRBD1. From germline, CDR1 is LGHDT and CDR2 YNNKEL (reference sequence). V lost 0 bases, J lost 8 bases, and 3 bases stayed unmatched. There are 15 residues in the CDR3.

V and J are TRBV18 and TRBJ1-5; D possibly corresponds to TRBD1 (5 bases). V lost 3 bases and J lost 6, with 21 bases in between. Germline V CDR1 and CDR2: KGHSH, LQKENI. The CDR3 covers 17 residues. CDR3 in amino acids: CASSPKSGGGVTQPQHF. The CDR3 coding sequence is TGTGCCAGCTCACCGAAATCGGGGGGGGGTGTGACTCAGCCCCAGCATTTT.

The V and J genes are TRBV7-2 and TRBJ2-3; D is undetermined. The germline V gene has CDR1 SGHTA and CDR2 FQGNSA. This CDR3 is built from 13 residues. Trimming stripped 1 base from V and 3 bases from J, with 5 bases between. The CDR3: CASSLERTDTQYF. DNA for the CDR3: TGTGCCAGCAGCTTAGAGAGGACAGATACGCAGTATTTT.

The chain combines TRBV18 with TRBJ1-3; no definite D call. This CDR3 contains 16 residues. V lost 2 bases and J 0 bases, leaving 11 bases between the germline ends. CDR1 is KGHSH and CDR2 is LQKENI in the germline V gene. CDR3 DNA sequence: TGTGCCAGCTCACCAACCGCCGGGATCTCTGGAAACACCATATATTTT. Encoded protein: CASSPTAGISGNTIYF.

This CDR3 is CASSLTRGDRGNTGELFF. DNA for the CDR3: TGTGCCAGCAGTCTCACACGGGGGGACAGGGGTAACACCGGGGAGCTGTTTTTT. The chain uses TRBV25-1 and TRBJ2-2, with 10 positions matching TRBD1. Trimming cost V 5 bases and J 2 bases; bases outside gene matches: 11. CDR3 length: 18 amino acids. CDR1 is MGHDK, CDR2 SYGVNS, per germline.

This chain connects TRBV6-5 to TRBJ2-1; 7 bases match TRBD2. Germline assignment: CDR1 MNHEY and CDR2 SVGAGI. Losses at the gene ends were 7 bases for V and 2 bases for J; bases not matched to a gene: 5. The length of the CDR3 is 14 residues. The CDR3 sequence is CASTPGGTYNEQFF. CDR3 coding DNA: TGTGCCAGCACACCCGGGGGGACCTACAATGAGCAGTTCTTC.

V and J are TRBV7-3 and TRBJ2-1; D possibly corresponds to TRBD1 (6 bases). Germline V CDR1 and CDR2: SGHTA, FQGTGA. The V and J ends lost 6 bases and 3 bases respectively, with 15 bases between them. The CDR3 is made up of 15 amino acids. In DNA form, the CDR3 reads TGTGCCAGCAGGCTAACGGACAGAAACTACAATGAGCAGTTCTTC. As protein: CASRLTDRNYNEQFF.

The V and J genes are TRBV5-5 and TRBJ2-5; 14 bases agree with TRBD2. Germline V CDR1 and CDR2: SGHKS, YYEKEE (reference sequence). The CDR3 runs to 16 residues. V lost 3 bases to trimming and J lost 3 bases; unmatched junction nucleotides: 4. CDR3 nucleotides: TGTGCCAGCAGCTGGCCGGGACTAGCGGGAGAAGAGACCCAGTACTTC. It is translated as CASSWPGLAGEETQYF.

The chain is built from TRBV5-4 and TRBJ2-7; TRBD2 is a possible D gene (6 bases). The V gene lost 4 bases and the J gene lost 6 bases, with 20 bases spanning the gap. Per germline, CDR1 SGHNT and CDR2 YYREEE (reference sequence). The CDR3 consists of 15 residues. The CDR3 loop reads CASSHPGAPNSEQYF. CDR3 nucleotide sequence: TGTGCCAGCAGCCACCCGGGAGCCCCTAATAGCGAGCAGTACTTC.

This chain joins TRBV15 and TRBJ2-2; possibly TRBD1 for D (6 bases). The CDR3 extends over 17 amino acids. In germline, CDR1 is LNHNV, CDR2 YYDKDF (reference sequence). V was shortened by 3 bases and J by 2 bases, with 16 bases between the two germline ends. The CDR3 protein is CATSRSQGPINTGELFF. CDR3 bases: TGTGCCACCAGCAGGTCACAGGGTCCCATAAACACCGGGGAGCTGTTTTTT.

V usage is TRBV4-1 and J usage is TRBJ2-3, with D tentatively TRBD2 (6 bases). Germline values: CDR1 MGHRA, CDR2 YSYEKL. The CDR3 is made up of 16 amino acids. The ends were cut back, 4 bases at V and 2 bases at J, with 16 bases in the middle. The CDR3 protein is CASSLYPGVTTDTQYF. Written as DNA, the CDR3 is TGCGCCAGCAGCCTTTACCCGGGGGTTACCACAGATACGCAGTATTTT.

CDR3 in amino acids: CASSSRGQETQYF. The CDR3 coding sequence is TGTGCCAGCAGCTCCAGGGGGCAAGAGACCCAGTACTTC. The chain recombines TRBV7-3 with TRBJ2-5, with TRBD1 matching over 7 bases. The trim removed 4 bases at V and 2 bases at J, leaving 1 base unmatched. The germline gives CDR1 SGHTA, CDR2 FQGTGA. CDR3 length: 13 amino acids.

In the case of this clone: One end of the junction varies from germline; a read error may be responsible. This chain joins TRBV10-1 and TRBJ1-4; no firm D call. This CDR3 has 13 amino acids. Germline V gives CDR1 WNHNN, CDR2 SYGVQD (reference sequence). The CDR3 sequence: CASSDGGAGKLFF. The CDR3 DNA is TGCGCCAGCAGTGATGGAGGAGCAGGAAAATTGTTTTTT.

The rearrangement links TRBV27 to TRBJ1-2; the D is unclear. This CDR3 region has 14 residues. V lost 3 bases, J lost 0 bases, and 8 bases lay in between. Germline-derived CDR1 and CDR2 are MNHEY and SMNVEV (reference sequence). The CDR3 DNA reads as TGTGCCAGCAGTTTTTCGGTAGCTAACTATGGCTACACCTTC. This gives the protein CASSFSVANYGYTF.

The chain links TRBV7-2 to TRBJ1-1; 7 positions agree with TRBD1. Germline assignment: CDR1 SGHTA and CDR2 FQGNSA. The CDR3 spans 13 residues. The V gene end was trimmed by 5 bases and the J gene end by 5 bases; junction bases not matched to a gene: 5. This CDR3 reads CASSRQGTTEAFF. In DNA form, the CDR3 reads TGTGCCAGCAGCAGACAGGGAACAACTGAAGCTTTCTTT.

The chain combines TRBV7-2 with TRBJ2-3, with D uncertain. Trimming cost V 5 bases and J 2 bases, with 11 bases left between them. The germline V gene has CDR1 SGHTA and CDR2 FQGNSA. The CDR3 is 14 residues long. The CDR3 nucleotides are TGTGCCAGCAGCCTAGGGCCCACCACAGATACGCAGTATTTT. Translated: CASSLGPTTDTQYF. The whole variable domain, remainder taken from reference TRBV7-2 and TRBJ2-3, is GAGVSQSPSNKVTEKGKDVELRCDPISGHTALYWYRQSLGQGLEFLIYFQGNSAPDKSGLPSDRFSAERTGGSVSTLTIQRTQQEDSAVYLCASSLGPTTDTQYFGPGTRLTVL.

The chain uses TRBV7-6 and TRBJ1-1, with D unclear. Per the germline V gene, CDR1 is SGHVS and CDR2 is FNYEAQ. The CDR3 loop spans 18 amino acids. The V end was cut by 0 bases, the J end by 1 base, with 18 bases between. The CDR3 nucleotides are TGTGCCAGCAGCTTAGCGAGTGGGGTCGGGAGGGCGAACACTGAAGCTTTCTTT. This codes for CASSLASGVGRANTEAFF.

This clone was counted once. J is TRBJ2-5 and V is TRBV25-1; a weak D match, TRBD2 (6 bases). The CDR3 is 14 residues long. The V and J ends lost 1 base and 4 bases respectively, with 10 bases between them. Germline V gene data show CDR1 as MGHDK and CDR2 as SYGVNS. The CDR3 nucleotides read TGTGCCAGCAGTGAATTCTCGGGAGCAGAGACCCAGTACTTC. Its translation: CASSEFSGAETQYF.

This clone was detected only once. The rearrangement uses TRBV25-1 and TRBJ1-6; D is perhaps TRBD1 (6 bases). V dropped 7 bases and J dropped 10 bases, with 17 bases sitting between them. CDR3 size: 14 residues. The germline V gene has CDR1 MGHDK and CDR2 SYGVNS. The CDR3 DNA is TGTGCCAGCACACAGGGTACGGTGGGATCACCCCTCCACTTT. Translation gives CASTQGTVGSPLHF.

V usage is TRBV12-5 and J usage is TRBJ2-7; 11 bases are a match to TRBD2. Germline lookup yields CDR1 LGHNT and CDR2 FRNRAP. The CDR3 extends over 17 amino acids. Trimming removed 0 bases from V and 3 bases from J; junction bases left unmatched: 7. CDR3 loop: CASGLVGTSGHYYEQYF. The CDR3 DNA follows: TGTGCTAGTGGTTTGGTGGGGACTAGCGGACATTACTACGAGCAGTACTTC.